This T cell receptor beta chain was identified during a study of T-cell memory formation after mild COVID-19. UMIs and sample barcodes were carried by the TCR alpha and TCR beta cDNA libraries that 5'RACE produced using constant-segment primers. TCRdb redid the calling of the 5' RACE reads with MiXCR, one entry per CDR3 protein. This sample has fewer than 450,000 distinct CDR3 sequences, with 20% to 25% found just once. The V and J ends lost 7 bases and 5 bases, in that order; junction bases with no gene match: 9. Germline CDR1 PRHDT, CDR2 FYEKMQ (reference sequence). The CDR3 spans 14 residues. Specimen: PBMCs or a T cell subset sorted from them (not recorded which). The V and J genes are TRBV13 and TRBJ2-7; 9 bases agree with TRBD1. The origin of this receptor is an adult woman who had mild COVID-19 (a few samples of this study predate the infection). Cell type and time point are not known. CDR3 bases: TGTGCCAGCACCGTAACAGGGGGCTTCCACGAGCAGTACTTC. This sequence encodes CASTVTGGFHEQYF.